The clone carrying this T cell receptor (beta chain) was recorded many times. Its target is not known. The data were obtained in a study of T cells in Graves' hyperthyroidism and ophthalmopathy. General study results and limits: Researchers found most expanded thyroid clonotypes above 0.001 in blood as well. Ophthalmopathy onset followed model prediction by a median approximately seven months.

Trimming cost V 0 bases and J 5 bases, with 8 bases left between them. The CDR3 runs 13 residues. The V gene's germline CDR1 is LNHNV and CDR2 YYDKDF (reference sequence). TCR beta CDR3 regions were amplified from RNA transcripts. The TCR CDR3 first-round RT-PCR relied on the HTBI primer set. TCRdb redid the calling of the multiplex PCR reads with MiXCR, one entry per CDR3 protein. The table records hundreds of thousands of distinct CDR3 sequences, approximately 13% of them present only once. Input material: blood. The V and J genes are TRBV15 and TRBJ2-7; D is ambiguous. The TCR originated in a woman in her twenties or thirties with Graves' hyperthyroidism that later progressed to Graves' ophthalmopathy. CDR3 coding DNA: TGTGCCACCAGCAGAGAAACGATAAACGAGCAGTACTTC. Translated, it gives CATSRETINEQYF.